A single sample is the source of the 22 T cell receptor beta chains below, sequenced in a study of cytomegalovirus exposure and HLA in healthy donors. Vbeta (60) and Jbeta (13) primers were used in the PCR. The method was immunoSEQ multiplex PCR; TCRdb's version includes in-frame clones alone and lacks a portion of them. The sample lists over 200,000 clones, more than 75% occurring once. The sequencing sample was made of PBMCs. Every receptor here comes from a middle-aged woman in good health and CMV-seropositive.

This clone was counted only a few times. The chain has TRBV19 and TRBJ1-5, with D unresolved. The CDR3 loop spans 15 amino acids. Per germline, CDR1 LNHDA and CDR2 SQIVND (reference sequence). The germline V and J ends were trimmed by 3 bases and 1 base, with 10 bases remaining between them. CDR3 sequence reads: CASSIERGSNQPQHF. CDR3 in DNA: TGTGCCAGTAGTATTGAGAGAGGGAGCAATCAGCCCCAGCATTTT.

This clone has more than one count but fewer than ten. V gene TRBV19 combines with J gene TRBJ2-2, with TRBD1 as a possible D gene (5 bases). Trimming removed 6 bases at V and 2 bases at J, with 10 bases between. Germline V CDR1 and CDR2: LNHDA, SQIVND (reference sequence). The CDR3 sequence is 14 residues long. CDR3 in DNA: TGTGCCAGTAGGAGGACAATAAACACCGGGGAGCTGTTTTTT. Encoded protein: CASRRTINTGELFF.

This clone has a single count. The chain joins TRBV27 to TRBJ2-1; D is possibly TRBD1 (6 bases). This CDR3 has 13 residues. Deletions cut 6 bases from V and 7 bases from J, with 13 bases between. Germline CDR1 MNHEY, CDR2 SMNVEV (reference sequence). CDR3 sequence reads: CASRGANQNEQFF. The CDR3 DNA reads TGTGCCAGCAGGGGGGCCAATCAGAATGAGCAGTTCTTC.

This chain connects TRBV14 to TRBJ1-1; unclear D gene. The CDR3 has 12 residues. Trimming removed 1 base from V and 7 bases from J, with 7 bases in between. Germline assignment: CDR1 SGHDN and CDR2 FVKESK. In DNA form, the CDR3 reads TGTGCCAGCAGCCAAGCTAGGATTGAAGCTTTCTTT. Its protein is CASSQARIEAFF.

The CDR3, as DNA: TGTGCCAGCAGCTCGAGACCCGGGACTAGCGGGCCGTCCTACGAGCAGTACTTC. This gives the protein CASSSRPGTSGPSYEQYF. The V gene is TRBV7-2, the J gene TRBJ2-7, with 12 bases identical to TRBD2. J lost 1 base, V lost 4 bases, and 11 bases had no gene match. CDR3 length equals 18 residues. CDR1 and CDR2 from the germline V gene are SGHTA and FQGNSA.

The CDR3 sequence is CASSEEGAYNEQFF. The CDR3 nucleotides read TGTGCCAGCAGTGAGGAGGGAGCCTACAATGAGCAGTTCTTC. The rearrangement links TRBV2 to TRBJ2-1; TRBD2 might be the D (6 bases). The CDR3 runs to 14 residues. V lost 3 bases to trimming and J lost 2 bases, with 8 bases between them. CDR1 and CDR2 (germline): SNHLY, FYNNEI.

The rearrangement uses TRBV18 and TRBJ1-1; maybe TRBD1 (6 bases). The germline V and J ends were trimmed by 3 bases and 4 bases, with 18 bases remaining between them. The CDR3 extends over 16 amino acids. Germline lookup yields CDR1 KGHSH and CDR2 LQKENI. The CDR3 spells CASSPATTGKGTEAFF. The CDR3 coding sequence is TGTGCCAGCTCACCGGCGACGACAGGAAAGGGCACTGAAGCTTTCTTT.

The chain carries TRBV20-1 and TRBJ2-1; TRBD2 is a possible D gene (6 bases). CDR3 length: 11 residues. V was pared by 0 bases and J by 15 bases, with 12 bases between. Per germline, CDR1 DFQATT and CDR2 SNEGSKA (reference sequence). CDR3 residues: CSARDPGGLFF. CDR3 DNA sequence: TGCAGTGCTAGAGATCCCGGGGGACTGTTCTTC.

The rearrangement joins TRBV7-2 to TRBJ2-2; tentative D call: TRBD2 (6 bases). Trimming pared 1 base from V and 5 bases from J, leaving 11 bases between. Germline V gene lookup returns CDR1 SGHTA and CDR2 FQGNSA. The CDR3 spans 15 residues. The CDR3 region is CASSLGAEGTGELFF. The CDR3 DNA reads TGTGCCAGCAGCTTAGGAGCGGAGGGGACCGGGGAGCTGTTTTTT.

The chain carries TRBV6-5 and TRBJ2-1; a weak D match, TRBD1 (6 bases). The CDR3 extends over 16 amino acids. V was cut by 4 bases and J by 4 bases, with 17 bases left in between. Germline CDR1 reads MNHEY; CDR2 reads SVGAGI. CDR3 region: CASSSQGLPTYNEQFF. Written as DNA, the CDR3 is TGTGCCAGCAGTTCACAGGGTCTCCCTACTTACAATGAGCAGTTCTTC.

V gene TRBV2 combines with J gene TRBJ1-2; 7 nucleotides line up with TRBD1. Germline V gene lookup returns CDR1 SNHLY and CDR2 FYNNEI. Trimming removed 6 bases from V and 4 bases from J; junction bases left unmatched: 5. The CDR3 is 13 amino acids. The CDR3, as DNA: TGTGCCAGCAGGGCGGGACAGACCTATGGCTACACCTTC. Translation gives CASRAGQTYGYTF. The full variable domain, with the rest looked up from reference TRBV2 and TRBJ1-2, is EPEVTQTPSHQVTQMGQEVILRCVPISNHLYFYWYRQILGQKVEFLVSFYNNEISEKSEIFDDQFSVERPDGSNFTLKIRSTKLEDSAMYFCASRAGQTYGYTFGSGTRLTVV.

This chain connects TRBV4-1 to TRBJ1-4; maybe TRBD1 (6 bases). With 2 bases removed from V and 7 bases from J, the gap between germline ends came to 17 bases. CDR3 length: 16 amino acids. Germline CDR1 is MGHRA and CDR2 is YSYEKL. The CDR3 is CASSQKTGLGVEKLFF. CDR3 in DNA: TGCGCCAGCAGCCAAAAGACAGGCCTTGGCGTTGAAAAACTGTTTTTT.

The chain links TRBV6-1 to TRBJ2-3, with TRBD1 as a possible D gene (5 bases). Germline lookup yields CDR1 MNHNS and CDR2 SASEGT. Trimming pared 7 bases from V and 2 bases from J, leaving 16 bases between. The length of the CDR3 is 15 residues. The CDR3 reads CASTATVTFTDTQYF. DNA for the CDR3: TGTGCCAGCACCGCGACAGTAACCTTCACAGATACGCAGTATTTT.

This chain uses TRBV9 with TRBJ2-3; TRBD2 matches at 7 bases. Germline lookup yields CDR1 SGDLS and CDR2 YYNGEE. The CDR3 length is 15 residues. V dropped 3 bases and J dropped 0; count of bases not matched to a gene: 4. CDR3 region: CASSAGTTSTDTQYF. DNA of the CDR3: TGTGCCAGCAGCGCCGGGACTACTAGCACAGATACGCAGTATTTT.

J is TRBJ2-7 and V is TRBV18, with D possibly being TRBD2 (7 bases). Trimming took 0 bases from V and 6 from J, leaving 21 bases between them. Germline-derived CDR1 and CDR2 are KGHSH and LQKENI. The length of the CDR3 is 17 residues. Here the CDR3 DNA reads TGTGCCAGCTCACCACCCGTTGGGGGGGAGCAAGGGGGCGAGCAGTACTTC. Its translation: CASSPPVGGEQGGEQYF.

This clone turned up a few times. V gene TRBV19 combines with J gene TRBJ2-7; TRBD1 matches 8 bases. Germline CDR1 is LNHDA and CDR2 is SQIVND (reference sequence). The V gene end was trimmed by 3 bases and the J gene end by 3 bases; junction bases not matched to a gene: 4. This CDR3 is 14 amino acids long. The CDR3 nucleotides are TGTGCCAGTAGTATCGGACAGGGCGACTACGAGCAGTACTTC. It specifies CASSIGQGDYEQYF. The full variable domain, with the rest looked up from reference TRBV19 and TRBJ2-7, is DGGITQSPKYLFRKEGQNVTLSCEQNLNHDAMYWYRQDPGQGLRLIYYSQIVNDFQKGDIAEGYSVSREKKESFPLTVTSAQKNPTAFYLCASSIGQGDYEQYFGPGTRLTVT.

The chain joins TRBV21-1 to TRBJ2-5; the D call of TRBD2 is as the table states it, not checked on the DNA. The J call may not be correct, given that the DNA end is closer to TRBJ2-7. TRBV21-1 is given as a pseudogene. CDR3 length: 15 amino acids. The CDR3 nucleotides read TGTGCCAGCAGCAATACGGGGGTGGTAGCGGACGAGCAGTACTTC. Residues: CASSNTGVVADEQYF.

V is TRBV29-1 and J is TRBJ2-5; TRBD1 agrees at 10 bases. Germline CDR1 SQVTM, CDR2 ANQGSEA. The CDR3 is 13 amino acids. J lost 2 bases, V lost 4 bases, and 1 base had no gene match. DNA for the CDR3: TGCAGCGTTGCGGGACAGGGGCAAGAGACCCAGTACTTC. Encoded protein: CSVAGQGQETQYF.

The V gene is TRBV4-3, the J gene TRBJ1-6; a weak D match, TRBD1 (6 bases). This CDR3 has 15 amino acids. Per the germline V gene, CDR1 is LGHNA and CDR2 is YSLEER. Trimming removed 2 bases from V and 7 bases from J, with 12 bases in between. The CDR3 nucleotides read TGCGCCAGCAGCCAATCAGGGGCAATGAATTCACCCCTCCACTTT. Protein: CASSQSGAMNSPLHF.

The chain carries TRBV6-5 and TRBJ1-6, with no clear D. The CDR3 has 13 residues. Germline V gene data show CDR1 as MNHEY and CDR2 as SVGAGI. Trimming left V 8 bases short and J 8 bases short, with 13 bases between. The CDR3 DNA reads as TGTGCCAGCCCCCCTGGGCGCGATTCACCCCTCCACTTT. Its translation is CASPPGRDSPLHF.

This chain joins TRBV28 and TRBJ1-5, with a weak D call TRBD1 (6 bases). The V gene's germline CDR1 is MDHEN and CDR2 SYDVKM. The V end lost 4 bases, the J end lost 2 bases, and 12 bases lay between the germline ends. The CDR3 totals 15 residues. The chain's CDR3 is CASSYRVRGNQPQHF. CDR3 DNA sequence: TGTGCCAGCAGTTACAGGGTAAGAGGCAATCAGCCCCAGCATTTT.

The CDR3 nucleotides are TGTGCCAGCAGCCTTCAAAGGGGAGGGACTGAAGCTTTCTTT. Translation: CASSLQRGGTEAFF. The V gene is TRBV5-5, the J gene TRBJ1-1, with TRBD1 as a possible D gene (5 bases). This CDR3 spans 14 amino acids. Deletions cut 4 bases from V and 5 bases from J, with 15 bases between. The germline gives CDR1 SGHKS, CDR2 YYEKEE (reference sequence).